A single sample is the source of the 27 T cell receptor beta chains below, sequenced in a study of blood T cell repertoires in COVID-19. Clones were sequenced by immunoSEQ multiplex PCR, and TCRdb holds only the in-frame ones, with some missing. The sample lists about 190,000 clones, 90% occurring once. The sample taken for sequencing was peripheral blood. Receptor source: a man aged 45-60 years with acute or convalescent COVID-19.

The J gene is TRBJ2-7, the V gene TRBV29-1; TRBD1 aligns across 10 bases. Germline V gene lookup returns CDR1 SQVTM and CDR2 ANQGSEA. V dropped 5 bases and J dropped 9; count of bases not matched to a gene: 7. There are 12 residues in the CDR3. Here the CDR3 DNA reads TGCAGCGTTTGGACAGGGGGAGTCGGGCAGTACTTC. This codes for CSVWTGGVGQYF.

The V and J genes are TRBV5-1 and TRBJ2-3; D is perhaps TRBD2 (6 bases). CDR1 and CDR2 from the germline V gene are SGHRS and YFSETQ. The CDR3 covers 14 residues. The V gene lost 2 bases and the J gene lost 3 bases, with 10 bases spanning the gap. CDR3 amino acids: CASSFGGETDTQYF. CDR3 bases: TGCGCCAGCAGCTTCGGGGGTGAAACAGATACGCAGTATTTT.

This chain joins TRBV4-1 and TRBJ2-4; TRBD1 might be the D (6 bases). V was cut by 1 base and J by 0 bases, with 13 bases left in between. CDR3 length: 17 residues. Germline V gives CDR1 MGHRA, CDR2 YSYEKL. The CDR3 nucleotides are TGCGCCAGCAGCCAAGTTGGTACAGGGATAGCCAAAAACATTCAGTACTTC. Amino acid sequence: CASSQVGTGIAKNIQYF.

There are a few counts of this clone. The V gene is TRBV7-9, the J gene TRBJ2-1; 10 bases match TRBD2. The CDR3 consists of 15 residues. Losses at the gene ends were 7 bases for V and 3 bases for J; bases not matched to a gene: 6. Germline V gene data show CDR1 as SEHNR and CDR2 as FQNEAQ (reference sequence). Here the CDR3 reads CASIIGTSDYNEQFF. The DNA of the CDR3 is TGTGCCAGCATTATTGGGACTAGCGACTACAATGAGCAGTTCTTC. The variable domain in full, completed from reference TRBV7-9 and TRBJ2-1, reads DTGVSQNPRHKITKRGQNVTFRCDPISEHNRLYWYRQTLGQGPEFLTYFQNEAQLEKSRLLSDRFSAERPKGSFSTLEIQRTEQGDSAMYLCASIIGTSDYNEQFFGPGTRLTVL.

The chain has TRBV5-8 and TRBJ2-7; D unresolved. Germline loops: CDR1 SGHTS, CDR2 YDEGEE. The CDR3 consists of 14 residues. Trimming stripped 0 bases from V and 1 base from J, with 8 bases between. The CDR3 DNA follows: TGTGCCAGCAGCTTGGAGCTAGTGTCCTACGAGCAGTACTTC. As protein: CASSLELVSYEQYF.

The chain uses TRBV9 and TRBJ2-5; 8 bases align to TRBD2. The germline gives CDR1 SGDLS, CDR2 YYNGEE. The CDR3 extends over 17 amino acids. Losses at the gene ends were 0 bases for V and 5 bases for J; bases not matched to a gene: 12. The CDR3 region is CASSVGTLGGGQETQYF. In DNA form, the CDR3 reads TGTGCCAGCAGCGTAGGCACACTCGGGGGGGGCCAGGAGACCCAGTACTTC.

This clone was recorded a few times. The V gene is TRBV6-2 or TRBV6-3, the J gene TRBJ2-2; 7 bases are a match to TRBD1. Germline V lookup: CDR1 MNHEY, CDR2 SVGEGT. Trimming removed 0 bases from V and 2 bases from J; junction bases left unmatched: 6. This CDR3 contains 17 residues. The CDR3 is CASSYSGGRGNTGELFF. DNA of the CDR3: TGTGCCAGCAGTTACTCAGGGGGCAGGGGCAACACCGGGGAGCTGTTTTTT.

The rearrangement joins TRBV28 to TRBJ1-4; TRBD1 might be the D (6 bases). The CDR3 consists of 12 residues. V gave up 2 bases and J gave up 11 bases, with 9 bases separating them. Germline lookup yields CDR1 MDHEN and CDR2 SYDVKM. CDR3 amino acids: CASSLIQGKLFF. The CDR3 region has the DNA TGTGCCAGCAGTTTAATCCAGGGGAAACTGTTTTTT.

This clone was detected ten times or more. The chain couples TRBV27 to TRBJ2-2, with TRBD1 as a possible D gene (6 bases). The V gene lost 3 bases and the J gene lost 4 bases, with 9 bases spanning the gap. The CDR3 length is 14 residues. The V gene's germline CDR1 is MNHEY and CDR2 SMNVEV (reference sequence). The CDR3 loop reads CASSFGQTTGELFF. The DNA for the CDR3 is TGTGCCAGCAGTTTCGGACAGACCACCGGGGAGCTGTTTTTT.

This chain joins TRBV11-2 and TRBJ1-2; 7 bases line up with TRBD1. CDR1 and CDR2 from the germline V gene are SGHAT and FQNNGV. The V gene end was trimmed by 0 bases and the J gene end by 3 bases; junction bases not matched to a gene: 4. CDR3 length: 15 residues. The CDR3 region has the DNA TGTGCCAGCAGCTTAGATCTGGGGACAGACTATGGCTACACCTTC. Protein sequence: CASSLDLGTDYGYTF.

The rearrangement joins TRBV12-3 or TRBV12-4 to TRBJ1-5, with D possibly matching TRBD1 (6 bases). Trimming took 5 bases from V and 5 from J, leaving 10 bases between them. CDR3 length: 13 amino acids. Here the CDR3 reads CASSTQGDQPQHF. The CDR3 coding sequence is TGTGCCAGCAGTACACAGGGTGATCAGCCCCAGCATTTT.

The chain carries TRBV11-3 and TRBJ2-3, with 9 bases that match TRBD1. After removal of 10 bases from V and 4 bases from J, the junction contained 9 bases not matched to a gene. The CDR3 has 14 amino acids. The germline V gene encodes CDR1 SGHNT and CDR2 YENEEA. CDR3 sequence (DNA): TGTGCCACCAGTCCGGGACAGGGCCCAGATACGCAGTATTTT. This translates into CATSPGQGPDTQYF. Variable domain in full (rest from reference TRBV11-3 and TRBJ2-3): EAGVVQSPRYKIIEKKQPVAFWCNPISGHNTLYWYLQNLGQGPELLIRYENEEAVDDSQLPKDRFSAERLKGVDSTLKIQPAELGDSAVYLCATSPGQGPDTQYFGPGTRLTVL.

This clone has only one observation. The chain joins TRBV28 to TRBJ1-5; TRBD1 is a possible D gene (5 bases). The CDR3 is 13 residues long. Germline V gene data show CDR1 as MDHEN and CDR2 as SYDVKM. V lost 4 bases and J 6 bases, leaving 10 bases between the germline ends. As DNA, the CDR3 is TGTGCCAGCAGTTCCCACCAGGGTCAGCCCCAGCATTTT. Its protein product is CASSSHQGQPQHF.

The chain links TRBV28 to TRBJ1-1; D unresolved. V was shortened by 5 bases and J by 1 base, with 5 bases between the two germline ends. The CDR3 sequence is 12 residues long. From germline, CDR1 is MDHEN and CDR2 SYDVKM. In nucleotides, the CDR3 is TGTGCCAGCAGTCCGAGGAACACTGAAGCTTTCTTT. This gives the protein CASSPRNTEAFF.

The J gene is TRBJ2-7, the V gene TRBV3-1 (or the pseudogene TRBV3-2); 11 positions match TRBD1. V was clipped by 3 bases and J by 3 bases; unmatched bases: 4. CDR3 size: 15 residues. Per the germline V gene, CDR1 is LGHDT and CDR2 is YNNKEL (reference sequence). The CDR3 nucleotides read TGTGCCAGCAGCCACCCGGGACAGGGGGTCTACGAGCAGTACTTC. Translating it yields CASSHPGQGVYEQYF.

This rearrangement joins TRBV7-8 to TRBJ1-1; D may be TRBD1 (5 bases). V was shortened by 5 bases and J by 0 bases, with 10 bases between the two germline ends. This CDR3 region has 14 residues. The germline CDR1 and CDR2 sequences are SGHVS and FQNEAQ. The CDR3 region is CASSPRVLNTEAFF. In nucleotides, the CDR3 is TGTGCCAGCAGCCCCAGGGTGTTGAACACTGAAGCTTTCTTT. The variable domain in full, completed from reference TRBV7-8 and TRBJ1-1, reads GAGVSQSPRYKVAKRGQDVALRCDPISGHVSLFWYQQALGQGPEFLTYFQNEAQLDKSGLPSDRFFAERPEGSVSTLKIQRTQQEDSAVYLCASSPRVLNTEAFFGQGTRLTVV.

This clone was found once. The same CDR3 can be traced to other DNA sequences in this sample. The chain joins TRBV12-3 or TRBV12-4 to TRBJ1-3, with D possibly TRBD1 on 5 matching bases. The CDR3 runs 13 residues. V lost 6 bases and J lost 2, with 8 bases in between. The CDR3 DNA reads TGTGCCAGCAGAACAGGAGCTGGAAACACCATATATTTT. Translated, it gives CASRTGAGNTIYF.

The genes are TRBV7-2 and TRBJ1-1, with 9 bases lining up with TRBD1. This CDR3 is 14 amino acids long. CDR1 and CDR2 (germline): SGHTA, FQGNSA. Germline trimming cut 5 bases from V and 6 bases from J; bases unmatched to any gene: 7. The CDR3 spells CASSPPGTGPEAFF. The DNA of the CDR3 is TGTGCCAGCAGCCCCCCCGGGACAGGGCCTGAAGCTTTCTTT.

This chain links TRBV29-1 with TRBJ2-5; tentative D call: TRBD1 (6 bases). V lost 6 bases and J 5 bases, leaving 22 bases between the germline ends. CDR3 length equals 15 residues. CDR1 is SQVTM and CDR2 is ANQGSEA in the germline V gene. The CDR3 DNA reads TGCAGCGTGAATGGGGGCCGGCCCGATTGGGAGACCCAGTACTTC. Its translation: CSVNGGRPDWETQYF.

The V gene is TRBV7-9, the J gene TRBJ2-7; 11 positions agree with TRBD2. Trimming at V came to 2 bases and at J to 9 bases, leaving 9 bases not matched to a gene. There are 15 residues in the CDR3. Germline-derived CDR1 and CDR2 are SEHNR and FQNEAQ (reference sequence). CDR3 in DNA: TGTGCCAGCAGCTTAAGTCTAGCGGGGGGAAATGTGCAGTACGTC. Translation: CASSLSLAGGNVQYV.

This clone was seen a few times. This chain uses TRBV11-2 with TRBJ2-5, with D perhaps matching TRBD1 (5 bases). CDR1 is SGHAT and CDR2 is FQNNGV in the germline V gene. This CDR3 comprises 13 residues. The V gene lost 3 bases and the J gene lost 3 bases, with 8 bases spanning the gap. CDR3 DNA sequence: TGTGCCAGCAGCTTGGGCAGGGAAGAGACCCAGTACTTC. Translated, it gives CASSLGREETQYF.

V is TRBV3-1 (or the pseudogene TRBV3-2) and J is TRBJ2-6; possibly TRBD2 for D (7 bases). The V end was cut by 0 bases, the J end by 2 bases, with 11 bases between. CDR1 and CDR2 from the germline V gene are LGHDT and YNNKEL (reference sequence). The CDR3 consists of 17 residues. The CDR3 loop reads CASSQERGATGANVLTF. CDR3 DNA: TGTGCCAGCAGCCAAGAACGGGGGGCGACTGGGGCCAACGTCCTGACTTTC.

The chain has TRBV19 and TRBJ1-2, with TRBD1 identical over 10 bases. With 8 bases clipped from V and 4 bases from J, the junction kept 13 bases outside the gene matches. This CDR3 comprises 16 residues. Germline CDR1 LNHDA, CDR2 SQIVND (reference sequence). CDR3 residues: CASSTSRDRGFYGYTF. In nucleotides, the CDR3 is TGTGCCAGTTCAACATCCCGGGACAGGGGATTCTATGGCTACACCTTC. Combining the CDR3 with reference TRBV19 and TRBJ1-2 gives the whole variable domain DGGITQSPKYLFRKEGQNVTLSCEQNLNHDAMYWYRQDPGQGLRLIYYSQIVNDFQKGDIAEGYSVSREKKESFPLTVTSAQKNPTAFYLCASSTSRDRGFYGYTFGSGTRLTVV.

The V gene is TRBV7-2, the J gene TRBJ1-6, with D possibly matching TRBD1 (6 bases). Per the germline V gene, CDR1 is SGHTA and CDR2 is FQGNSA. This CDR3 region has 15 residues. V was shortened by 0 bases and J by 8 bases, with 11 bases between the two germline ends. DNA of the CDR3: TGTGCCAGCAGCTTAGCGGGGGCGCGTGATTCACCCCTCCACTTT. Its translation is CASSLAGARDSPLHF.

This rearrangement joins TRBV5-6 to TRBJ2-7; D uncertain. The CDR3 is 14 amino acids. Trimming removed 0 bases from V and 4 bases from J, with 11 bases in between. Germline V lookup: CDR1 SGHDT, CDR2 YYEEEE. CDR3: CASSLAESEYEQYV. CDR3 nucleotide sequence: TGTGCCAGCAGCTTGGCCGAAAGCGAGTACGAGCAGTACGTC.

The V and J genes are TRBV19 and TRBJ2-2; tentative D call: TRBD2 (6 bases). V shed 5 bases and J shed 3 bases, with 13 bases lying between them. The germline V gene encodes CDR1 LNHDA and CDR2 SQIVND (reference sequence). The CDR3 runs to 15 residues. The CDR3 loop is CASSGRTGDTGELFF. In DNA form, the CDR3 reads TGTGCCAGTAGTGGACGGACGGGGGACACCGGGGAGCTGTTTTTT.

This sequence joins TRBV6-5 and TRBJ1-6; D remains unclear. The CDR3 has 15 residues. Per germline, CDR1 MNHEY and CDR2 SVGAGI. The V end was cut by 3 bases, the J end by 7 bases, with 13 bases between. CDR3 bases: TGTGCCAGCAGTTATGTTCCGGGTTCGAATTCACCCCTCCACTTT. As protein: CASSYVPGSNSPLHF.